Listed below are T cell receptor beta chains from one sample, sequenced in a study of identifying expanded T cells in peripheral blood. Libraries were prepared by immunoSEQ multiplex PCR; TCRdb keeps only in-frame clonotypes and omits some of them. The sample includes about 91,000 clones, around nine tenths of them seen just once. The sequenced sample consisted of blood. These receptors all stem from a person between 18 and 75 years old in good health. Both conserved end residues are part of each CDR3. D genes are given only for firm matches. Clone size is stated in some rows and not others, as once, few, many or a class when expanded.

j_gene: TRBJ2-7; d_gene: TRBD2; abundance: .; v_gene: TRBV7-2; CDR3nt: TGTGCCAGCAGCTCGGGACTAGCGGAATACGAGCAGTACTTC; CDR3aa: CASSSGLAEYEQYF
j_gene: TRBJ2-3; d_gene: .; abundance: .; v_gene: TRBV9; CDR3nt: TGTGCCAGCAACCCCTCAGGGGTGGATACGCAGTATTTT; CDR3aa: CASNPSGVDTQYF
j_gene: TRBJ1-2; d_gene: TRBD1; abundance: once; v_gene: TRBV7-7; CDR3nt: TGTGCCAGCAGCGATCCCCTCCCGGGACAGGAAATTCTAGGTGGCTACACCTTC; CDR3aa: CASSDPLPGQEILGGYTF
j_gene: TRBJ1-6; d_gene: .; abundance: .; v_gene: TRBV10-3; CDR3nt: TGTGCCATCAGGGCCTCTGGGGATAATTCACCCCTCCACTTT; CDR3aa: CAIRASGDNSPLHF
j_gene: TRBJ2-1; d_gene: TRBD1; abundance: .; v_gene: TRBV9; CDR3nt: TGTGCCAGCAGCGTCGACAGGGACAACTACAATGAGCAGTTCTTC; CDR3aa: CASSVDRDNYNEQFF
j_gene: TRBJ2-1; d_gene: TRBD2; abundance: .; v_gene: TRBV6-4; CDR3nt: TGTGCCAGCAGTGACTCATCTAGCGGGGGGGCCAATGAGCAGTTCTTC; CDR3aa: CASSDSSSGGANEQFF
j_gene: TRBJ2-6; d_gene: .; abundance: .; v_gene: TRBV7-8; CDR3nt: TGTGCCAGCAGCTTAAACAGGGTGGGCTGGGGGGCCAACGTCCTGACTTTC; CDR3aa: CASSLNRVGWGANVLTF
j_gene: TRBJ2-7; d_gene: .; abundance: .; v_gene: TRBV18; CDR3nt: TGTGCCAGCTCACCCCGCCAACGGACAAATGCCTACGAGCAGTACTTC; CDR3aa: CASSPRQRTNAYEQYF
j_gene: TRBJ2-7; d_gene: .; abundance: few; v_gene: TRBV25-1; CDR3nt: TGTGCCAGCAGTTCGGACAAGGGTCACTACGAGCAGTACTTC; CDR3aa: CASSSDKGHYEQYF
j_gene: TRBJ2-3; d_gene: .; abundance: .; v_gene: TRBV28; CDR3nt: TGTGCCAGCAGCCGGGACACCGTGGATACGCAGTATTTT; CDR3aa: CASSRDTVDTQYF
j_gene: TRBJ2-1; d_gene: TRBD2; abundance: .; v_gene: TRBV7-6; CDR3nt: TGTGCCAGCAGCTTAGCGGGAGGGTTTGAGCAGTTCTTC; CDR3aa: CASSLAGGFEQFF
j_gene: TRBJ2-7; d_gene: .; abundance: .; v_gene: TRBV29-1; CDR3nt: TGCAGCGTTGAACCTCTAAGCTCCTACGAGCAGTACTTC; CDR3aa: CSVEPLSSYEQYF
j_gene: TRBJ2-2; d_gene: TRBD1; abundance: .; v_gene: TRBV29-1; CDR3nt: TGCAGCGTTGAAGATTGGGGCAGGGGGCATGGCACCGGGGAGCTGTTTTTT; CDR3aa: CSVEDWGRGHGTGELFF
j_gene: TRBJ2-7; d_gene: .; abundance: .; v_gene: TRBV6-5; CDR3nt: TGTGCCAGCAGTTACTCGACCAGAGAATCCTACGAGCAGTACTTC; CDR3aa: CASSYSTRESYEQYF
j_gene: TRBJ2-2; d_gene: .; abundance: .; v_gene: TRBV9; CDR3nt: TGTGCCAGCAGCCCTTATAACACCGGGGAGCTGTTTTTT; CDR3aa: CASSPYNTGELFF
j_gene: TRBJ1-2; d_gene: .; abundance: .; v_gene: TRBV7-2; CDR3nt: TGTGCCAGCAGCTTTCTTGGCTATGGCTACACCTTC; CDR3aa: CASSFLGYGYTF
j_gene: TRBJ1-1; d_gene: .; abundance: .; v_gene: TRBV6-5; CDR3nt: TGTGCCAGCAGATCCGGACACGGGGAAGCTTTCTTT; CDR3aa: CASRSGHGEAFF
j_gene: TRBJ2-2; d_gene: TRBD2; abundance: .; v_gene: TRBV19; CDR3nt: TGTGCCAGTAGTATCGACGGGAGGGCCGGGGAGCTGTTTTTT; CDR3aa: CASSIDGRAGELFF
j_gene: TRBJ1-1; d_gene: .; abundance: few; v_gene: TRBV5-1; CDR3nt: TGCGCCAGCAGCTCCGCGGGGCCCCCGAACACTGAAGCTTTCTTT; CDR3aa: CASSSAGPPNTEAFF
j_gene: TRBJ2-7; d_gene: .; abundance: .; v_gene: TRBV27; CDR3nt: TGTGCCAGCAGTTCCCCCGACCTCCCCGGCTACGAGCAGTACTTC; CDR3aa: CASSSPDLPGYEQYF
j_gene: TRBJ2-1; d_gene: .; abundance: .; v_gene: TRBV15; CDR3nt: TGTGCCACCAGCACACGGCCGCGGGATGAGCAGTTCTTC; CDR3aa: CATSTRPRDEQFF
j_gene: TRBJ2-7; d_gene: .; abundance: .; v_gene: TRBV21-1; CDR3nt: TGTGCCCAGCAGCAAAGACCCCCCTTTCCGAGCGGGCCCTACGAGCAGTACTTC; CDR3aa: CAQQQRPPFPSGPYEQYF
j_gene: TRBJ2-5; d_gene: .; abundance: .; v_gene: TRBV11-3; CDR3nt: TGTGCCAGCAGCTTTGGTGGGATTCAAGAGACCCAGTACTTC; CDR3aa: CASSFGGIQETQYF
j_gene: TRBJ1-6; d_gene: TRBD1; abundance: .; v_gene: TRBV7-3; CDR3nt: TGTGCCAGCAGCTCGACAGGGTGGAATTCACCCCTCCACTTT; CDR3aa: CASSSTGWNSPLHF
j_gene: TRBJ2-1; d_gene: .; abundance: .; v_gene: TRBV9; CDR3nt: TGTGCCAGCAATTCGGCGGGGTCCCCGTACAATGAGCAGTTCTTC; CDR3aa: CASNSAGSPYNEQFF
j_gene: TRBJ2-5; d_gene: .; abundance: .; v_gene: TRBV27; CDR3nt: TGTGCCAGCAGTCCCTTCTCAGTGGGGGAGACCCAGTACTTC; CDR3aa: CASSPFSVGETQYF
j_gene: TRBJ2-3; d_gene: .; abundance: .; v_gene: TRBV10-2; CDR3nt: TGCGCCAGCAGTGAGTTTCATTGGGGGGGCCGGAGGCCAGATACGCAGTATTTT; CDR3aa: CASSEFHWGGRRPDTQYF
j_gene: TRBJ1-2; d_gene: .; abundance: .; v_gene: TRBV19; CDR3nt: TGTGCCAGTAGTCCCGATACAGGCCGATTCTATGGCTACACCTTC; CDR3aa: CASSPDTGRFYGYTF
j_gene: TRBJ2-3; d_gene: .; abundance: few; v_gene: TRBV4-2; CDR3nt: TGTGCCAGCAGCCAAGGTGAAGGGACCACAGATACGCAGTATTTT; CDR3aa: CASSQGEGTTDTQYF
j_gene: TRBJ2-5; d_gene: .; abundance: .; v_gene: TRBV2; CDR3nt: TGTGCCAGCCTGACCCAGCGCCTCACGAAGACCCAGTACTTC; CDR3aa: CASLTQRLTKTQYF
j_gene: TRBJ2-7; d_gene: .; abundance: .; v_gene: TRBV2; CDR3nt: TGTGCCAGCAAATATCGGTCTTTGGGATCTGCCTACGAGCAGTACTTC; CDR3aa: CASKYRSLGSAYEQYF
j_gene: TRBJ1-2; d_gene: TRBD1; abundance: once; v_gene: TRBV14; CDR3nt: TGTGCCAGCAGCGAAGGGACAGGGCCGATACAGGGCTACACCTTC; CDR3aa: CASSEGTGPIQGYTF
j_gene: TRBJ2-1; d_gene: TRBD1; abundance: .; v_gene: TRBV28; CDR3nt: TGTGCCAGCAGCCCGACAGGGGCCCTTTACAATGAGCAGTTCTTC; CDR3aa: CASSPTGALYNEQFF
j_gene: TRBJ2-7; d_gene: TRBD2; abundance: .; v_gene: TRBV19; CDR3nt: TGTGCCAGTAGTATAGCACTAGCGGGGGGAATGAAGGAGCAGTACTTC; CDR3aa: CASSIALAGGMKEQYF
j_gene: TRBJ2-7; d_gene: .; abundance: once; v_gene: TRBV11-2; CDR3nt: TGTGCCAGCACCCTAGGGGACTACGAGCAGTACTTC; CDR3aa: CASTLGDYEQYF
j_gene: TRBJ1-4; d_gene: .; abundance: .; v_gene: TRBV4-1; CDR3nt: TGCGCCAGCAGCCGGGTGGGAATCGCAACTAATGAAAAACTGTTTTTT; CDR3aa: CASSRVGIATNEKLFF